This T cell receptor beta chain is drawn from a study of OX40 agonist ivuxolimab in advanced cancers. Study information: The patients got ivuxolimab, which is an agonistic anti-OX40 (CD134) antibody. Patients received intravenous ivuxolimab every 2 weeks at 0.01 to 10 mg/kg. Two cutaneous melanoma patients and one hepatocellular carcinoma patient, three in all, had partial responses.

Repertoires were generated with immunoSEQ multiplex PCR, while TCRdb's copy carries only in-frame clones and drops some. Here the sample spans over 70,000 clones, more than 80% being singletons. Per the germline V gene, CDR1 is PRHDT and CDR2 is FYEKMQ (reference sequence). The trim removed 4 bases at V and 2 bases at J, leaving 3 bases unmatched. The CDR3 is 16 amino acids. This chain uses TRBV13 with TRBJ2-1, with 12 bases that match TRBD2. Source: CD4+ or CD8+ T cells sorted from blood, taken in a trial of the OX40 agonist ivuxolimab. The TCR was taken from an adult with an advanced solid tumor such as melanoma, head and neck, liver or kidney cancer. CDR3 region: CASSSGLAGTYNEQFF. The DNA of the CDR3 is TGTGCCAGCAGCTCCGGACTAGCGGGAACCTACAATGAGCAGTTCTTC.